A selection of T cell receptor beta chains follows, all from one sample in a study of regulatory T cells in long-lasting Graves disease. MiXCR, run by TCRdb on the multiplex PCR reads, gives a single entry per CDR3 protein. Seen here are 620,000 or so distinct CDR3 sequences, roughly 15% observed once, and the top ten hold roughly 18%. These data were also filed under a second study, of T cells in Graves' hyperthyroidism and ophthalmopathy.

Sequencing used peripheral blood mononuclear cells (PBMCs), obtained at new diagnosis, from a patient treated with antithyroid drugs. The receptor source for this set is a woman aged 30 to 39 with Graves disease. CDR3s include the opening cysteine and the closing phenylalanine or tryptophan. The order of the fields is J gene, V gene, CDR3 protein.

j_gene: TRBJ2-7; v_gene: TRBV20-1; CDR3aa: CSAWTGYEQYF
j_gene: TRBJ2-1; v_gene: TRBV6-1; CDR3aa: CASRTTSGRDEQFF
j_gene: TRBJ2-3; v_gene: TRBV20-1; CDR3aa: CSARVNGLAGVPLDTQYF
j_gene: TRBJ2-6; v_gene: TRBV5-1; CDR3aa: CASIEDTGANVLTF
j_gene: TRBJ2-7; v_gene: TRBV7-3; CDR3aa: CASSLYGANYEQYF
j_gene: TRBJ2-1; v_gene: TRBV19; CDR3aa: CASRLAGEVSNEQFF
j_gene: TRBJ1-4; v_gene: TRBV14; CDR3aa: CASSQEGKPGQGIPTNEKLFF
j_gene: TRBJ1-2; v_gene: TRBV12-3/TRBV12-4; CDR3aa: CASSSRIGVYGYTF
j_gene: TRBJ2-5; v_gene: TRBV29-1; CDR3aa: CSVSFSGEYQETQYF
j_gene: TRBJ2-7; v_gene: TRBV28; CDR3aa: CASSGLTYEQYF
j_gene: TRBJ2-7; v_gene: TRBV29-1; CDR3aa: CSPLDSTYEQYF
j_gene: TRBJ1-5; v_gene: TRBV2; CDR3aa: CASSVGEYSNQPQHF
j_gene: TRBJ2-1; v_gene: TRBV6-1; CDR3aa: CASSESFTYNEQFF
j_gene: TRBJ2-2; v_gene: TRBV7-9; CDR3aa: CASSDPKSTGELFF
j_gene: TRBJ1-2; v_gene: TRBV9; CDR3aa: CASSDGGAGEAYTF
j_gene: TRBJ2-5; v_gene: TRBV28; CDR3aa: CASSLVGTKTQYF
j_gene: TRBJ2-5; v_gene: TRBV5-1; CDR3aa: CASSLGTRPAIEETQYF
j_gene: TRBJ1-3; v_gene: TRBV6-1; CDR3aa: CASSEVPGTGAF
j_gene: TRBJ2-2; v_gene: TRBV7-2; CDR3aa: CAAPRLAGVTGELFF
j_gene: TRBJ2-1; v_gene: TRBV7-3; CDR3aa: CASSSTSGGFNEQFF
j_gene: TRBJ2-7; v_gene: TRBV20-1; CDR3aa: CSANREEQYF
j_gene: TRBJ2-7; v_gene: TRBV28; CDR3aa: CASSLSGGSYEQYF
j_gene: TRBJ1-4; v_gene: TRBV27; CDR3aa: CATKRKWAGTNEKLFF
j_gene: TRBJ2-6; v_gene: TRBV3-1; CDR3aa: CASSQTQGAGANVLTF
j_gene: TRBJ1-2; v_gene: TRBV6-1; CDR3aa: CASSERDTGVGGYTF
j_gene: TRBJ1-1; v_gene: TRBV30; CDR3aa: CAWRKTGSTEAFF
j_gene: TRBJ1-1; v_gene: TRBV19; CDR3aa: CASLGGWGSFVTEAFF
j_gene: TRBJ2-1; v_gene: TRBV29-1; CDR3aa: CSVEGLAGISYNEQFF
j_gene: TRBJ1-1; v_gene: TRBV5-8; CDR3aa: CASSSGRYYTEAFF
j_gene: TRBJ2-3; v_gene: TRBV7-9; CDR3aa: CASSYEVPDTQYF
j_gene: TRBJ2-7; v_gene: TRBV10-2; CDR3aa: CASSGTYEQYF
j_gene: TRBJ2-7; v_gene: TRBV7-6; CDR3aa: CASSSRGFEQYF
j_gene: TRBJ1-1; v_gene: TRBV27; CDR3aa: CASSRPLGTERSFTEAFF
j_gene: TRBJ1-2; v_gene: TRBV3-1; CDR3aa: CASSRTGDYGYTF
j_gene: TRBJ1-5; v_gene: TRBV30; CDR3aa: CAWSEGRGDNQPQHF
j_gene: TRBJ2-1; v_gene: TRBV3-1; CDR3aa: CASSQASGTRGDNEQFF
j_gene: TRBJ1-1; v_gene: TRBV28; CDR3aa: CASRRPVTGGPEAFF
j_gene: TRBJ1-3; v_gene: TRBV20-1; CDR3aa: CSALGPRGRNTIYF
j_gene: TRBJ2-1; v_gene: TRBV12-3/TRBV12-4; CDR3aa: CASSMGLAGGPVNEQFF
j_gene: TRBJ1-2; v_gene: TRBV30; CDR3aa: CAWTHHSTNLNYGYTF
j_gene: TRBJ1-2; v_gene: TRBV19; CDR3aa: CASSIQLGGYTF
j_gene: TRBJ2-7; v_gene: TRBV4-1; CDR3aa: CASSQEFAAGEQYF
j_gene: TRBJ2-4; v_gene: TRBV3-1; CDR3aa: CASSQGLAKNIQYF
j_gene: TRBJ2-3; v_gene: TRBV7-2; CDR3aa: CASSLGPSGWTDTQYF
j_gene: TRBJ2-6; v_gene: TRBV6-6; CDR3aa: CASSYSPEVSSGANVLTF
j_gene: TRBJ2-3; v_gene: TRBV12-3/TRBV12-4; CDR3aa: CASRDPLAGGSDTQYF
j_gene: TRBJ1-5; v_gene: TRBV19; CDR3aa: CASSIDRGQPQHF
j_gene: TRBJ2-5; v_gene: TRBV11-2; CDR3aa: CASSLGSARETQYF
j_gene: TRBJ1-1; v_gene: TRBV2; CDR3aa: CASRDYNAEAFF
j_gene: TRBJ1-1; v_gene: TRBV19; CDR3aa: CASSPVGRGTEAFF
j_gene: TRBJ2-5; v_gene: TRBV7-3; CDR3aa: CASSPEPRSGTSGRASVETQYF
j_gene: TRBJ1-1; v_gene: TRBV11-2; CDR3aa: CASSLPGTGSLVGETFF